Listed here are 16 T cell receptor beta chains from one sample, sequenced in a study of T cell responses to AZD1222 COVID-19 vaccine. TCRdb keeps only in-frame clones here, not all; method: immunoSEQ multiplex PCR. The repertoire has approximately 57,000 clones, around 87% of them found once; the top ten carry roughly 17%. This sample comprised peripheral blood, obtained on day 0 of AZD1222 vaccination. Receptors originate from an adult in good health.

This chain links TRBV7-3 with TRBJ2-1, with a tentative D call TRBD2 (6 bases). CDR1 SGHTA and CDR2 FQGTGA come from the germline V gene. The CDR3 covers 17 residues. The V end was cut by 2 bases, the J end by 1 base, with 15 bases between. The chain's CDR3 is CASSLDRAEGSYNEQFF. The CDR3 DNA reads TGTGCCAGCAGCTTAGATAGGGCGGAGGGATCCTACAATGAGCAGTTCTTC.

The chain uses TRBV18 and TRBJ2-5, with no clear D. Trimming pared 1 base from V and 4 bases from J, leaving 4 bases between. The CDR3 is made up of 12 amino acids. The germline gives CDR1 KGHSH, CDR2 LQKENI. The CDR3 here is CASSPQAETQYF. The CDR3 DNA sequence: TGTGCCAGCTCACCACAGGCAGAGACCCAGTACTTC.

The table lists this clone with a few counts. The V call is TRBV27, the J call TRBJ1-1, with D uncertain. The CDR3 has 17 residues. The ends were cut back, 2 bases at V and 4 bases at J, with 20 bases in the middle. Per germline, CDR1 MNHEY and CDR2 SMNVEV (reference sequence). CDR3 loop: CASSLVHPATGGTEAFF. The CDR3 DNA reads as TGTGCCAGCAGTTTAGTCCATCCGGCAACGGGCGGCACTGAAGCTTTCTTT.

This chain links TRBV11-2 with TRBJ1-4; D gene uncertain. Per the germline V gene, CDR1 is SGHAT and CDR2 is FQNNGV. The CDR3 extends over 14 amino acids. The V gene lost 2 bases and the J gene lost 4 bases, with 8 bases spanning the gap. CDR3 sequence: CASSLTFSNEKLFF. CDR3 nucleotide sequence: TGTGCCAGCAGCTTAACATTCAGTAATGAAAAACTGTTTTTT.

The J gene is TRBJ1-1, the V gene TRBV28; tentative D call: TRBD1 (5 bases). The CDR3 consists of 13 residues. V was shortened by 5 bases and J by 7 bases, with 14 bases between the two germline ends. Germline CDR1 and CDR2: MDHEN and SYDVKM. This CDR3 reads CASSLRDLGEAFF. CDR3 coding DNA: TGTGCCAGCAGTCTCAGGGATTTGGGTGAAGCTTTCTTT.

The V gene is TRBV15, the J gene TRBJ2-7; 11 positions match TRBD1. CDR3 size: 18 residues. Trimming at V came to 2 bases and at J to 3 bases, leaving 12 bases not matched to a gene. CDR1 LNHNV and CDR2 YYDKDF come from the germline V gene (reference sequence). CDR3 region: CATSRPFLWGQGDYEQYF. CDR3 DNA: TGTGCCACCAGCAGACCCTTCCTCTGGGGACAGGGGGACTACGAGCAGTACTTC. Full variable domain (outside the CDR3, taken from reference TRBV15 and TRBJ2-7): DAMVIQNPRYQVTQFGKPVTLSCSQTLNHNVMYWYQQKSSQAPKLLFHYYDKDFNNEADTPDNFQSRRPNTSFCFLDIRSPGLGDTAMYLCATSRPFLWGQGDYEQYFGPGTRLTVT.

The J gene is TRBJ1-1, the V gene TRBV10-3; unclear D gene. CDR1 is ENHRY and CDR2 is SYGVKD in the germline V gene. V shed 4 bases and J shed 3 bases, with 9 bases lying between them. The CDR3 spans 13 residues. The CDR3 bases are TGTGCCATCAGTGGTAGGGAGGACACTGAAGCTTTCTTT. It specifies CAISGREDTEAFF.

The chain has TRBV19 and TRBJ2-1; TRBD2 aligns across 12 bases. Germline CDR1 LNHDA, CDR2 SQIVND (reference sequence). The length of the CDR3 is 17 residues. J was trimmed by 6 bases and V by 5 bases; bases with no gene match: 11. The CDR3 here is CASSLLLLAGGRNEQFF. CDR3 DNA sequence: TGTGCCAGTAGTTTACTCCTTCTAGCGGGAGGGCGCAATGAGCAGTTCTTC.

The chain is built from TRBV12-5 and TRBJ2-1, with D possibly being TRBD2 (5 bases). The CDR3 length is 14 residues. CDR1 is LGHNT and CDR2 is FRNRAP in the germline V gene. V lost 5 bases to trimming and J lost 5 bases, with 13 bases between them. The CDR3: CASGPGNYNNEQFF. CDR3 nucleotide sequence: TGTGCTAGTGGTCCCGGGAACTACAACAATGAGCAGTTCTTC.

This clone has just a few counts. The V call is TRBV11-2, the J call TRBJ1-2; TRBD1 might be the D (6 bases). The germline gives CDR1 SGHAT, CDR2 FQNNGV. V dropped 3 bases and J dropped 7 bases, with 9 bases sitting between them. This CDR3 spans 12 amino acids. The CDR3 DNA follows: TGTGCCAGCAGCTTTGGCAGGGGTGGCTACACCTTC. Its translation: CASSFGRGGYTF.

The rearrangement joins TRBV6-4 to TRBJ2-6, with 8 positions matching TRBD1. The CDR3 spans 19 residues. Germline-derived CDR1 and CDR2 are MRHNA and SNTAGT. V lost 0 bases to trimming and J lost 0 bases; unmatched junction nucleotides: 7. CDR3 sequence (DNA): TGTGCCAGCAGTGACTCGATGGTCAGGGGGCTCTCTGGGGCCAACGTCCTGACTTTC. It yields the protein CASSDSMVRGLSGANVLTF.

V is TRBV7-9 and J is TRBJ1-3, with D uncertain. Per germline, CDR1 SEHNR and CDR2 FQNEAQ (reference sequence). Trimming pared 7 bases from V and 7 bases from J, leaving 14 bases between. This CDR3 has 13 residues. DNA of the CDR3: TGTGCCAGCATCGATAGAGAGATGAACACCATATATTTT. Protein sequence: CASIDREMNTIYF.

The chain has TRBV7-9 and TRBJ1-1, with D hard to call. The CDR3 is 14 amino acids. The V end was cut by 4 bases, the J end by 4 bases, with 13 bases between. Germline values: CDR1 SEHNR, CDR2 FQNEAQ (reference sequence). CDR3: CASSSQRRGTEAFF. As DNA, the CDR3 is TGTGCCAGCAGCTCACAAAGGCGGGGCACTGAAGCTTTCTTT.

CDR3 region: CASRPYRRYEQYF. DNA of the CDR3: TGTGCCAGCAGACCCTATAGGCGATACGAGCAGTACTTC. The rearrangement links TRBV5-8 to TRBJ2-7; D gene uncertain. CDR1 is SGHTS, CDR2 YDEGEE, per germline. The CDR3 has 13 residues. V shed 5 bases and J shed 4 bases, with 13 bases lying between them.

The chain is built from TRBV5-4 and TRBJ1-2; tentative D call: TRBD1 (6 bases). V lost 0 bases, J lost 6 bases, and 12 bases lay in between. CDR1 is SGHNT and CDR2 is YYREEE in the germline V gene (reference sequence). This CDR3 spans 14 amino acids. The CDR3 coding sequence is TGTGCCAGCAGCTTGGAGTGGGGGCTTGATGGCTACACCTTC. It translates to CASSLEWGLDGYTF.

A single count supports this clone. CDR3 protein: CASSPNGGGTEAFF. CDR3 nucleotides: TGTGCCAGTAGTCCCAATGGGGGGGGCACTGAAGCTTTCTTT. The chain joins TRBV19 to TRBJ1-1, with a possible D match to TRBD1 (5 bases). The CDR3 totals 14 residues. V lost 5 bases and J 4 bases, leaving 14 bases between the germline ends. Per the germline V gene, CDR1 is LNHDA and CDR2 is SQIVND (reference sequence).